These 17 T cell receptor beta chains were sequenced from one sample in a study of T cells in Graves' hyperthyroidism and ophthalmopathy. The CDR3 regions of TCR beta were amplified from RNA transcripts. The study used the HTBI primer set for a first-round RT-PCR of the TCR CDR3. TCRdb reprocessed the multiplex PCR reads via MiXCR and lists one record per CDR3 protein. Of fewer than 600,000 distinct CDR3 sequences in the sample, 11% to 15% were seen once. Sequencing was done on a sample of blood. Receptors were obtained from a woman aged 40 to 49 with Graves' hyperthyroidism.

This clonotype was seen a handful of times. The gene calls are TRBV29-1 and TRBJ1-5; 12 bases map to TRBD1. The junction had 0 bases not matched to a gene; V was cut back by 6 bases and J by 6 bases. Germline lookup yields CDR1 SQVTM and CDR2 ANQGSEA. The CDR3 loop spans 12 amino acids. The CDR3 sequence: CSVGQGAQPQHF. The CDR3 DNA reads as TGCAGCGTGGGACAGGGGGCTCAGCCCCAGCATTTT.

This clonotype was counted ten times or more. This chain connects TRBV5-8 to TRBJ2-1; maybe TRBD2 (5 bases). The CDR3 contains 14 residues. Trimming cost V 0 bases and J 6 bases, with 10 bases left between them. Germline-derived CDR1 and CDR2 are SGHTS and YDEGEE. The CDR3 nucleotides are TGTGCCAGCAGCTTGGCGGGGAATTCCAATGAGCAGTTCTTC. It encodes CASSLAGNSNEQFF.

The chain uses TRBV18 and TRBJ2-5, with D hard to call. V gave up 5 bases and J gave up 3 bases, with 25 bases separating them. There are 18 residues in the CDR3. CDR1 is KGHSH and CDR2 is LQKENI in the germline V gene. The CDR3 reads CASSSNHPGQINKETQYF. In nucleotides, the CDR3 is TGTGCCAGCTCATCGAACCACCCTGGCCAGATTAACAAAGAGACCCAGTACTTC.

This clonotype was found many times. J is TRBJ2-1 and V is TRBV20-1, with a possible D match to TRBD2 (5 bases). CDR1 DFQATT and CDR2 SNEGSKA come from the germline V gene (reference sequence). This CDR3 comprises 14 residues. Trimming took off 4 bases at V and 0 bases at J, with 10 bases between the two ends. The CDR3 coding sequence is TGCAGTGCTATCGTAACTAGCTCCTACAATGAGCAGTTCTTC. Amino acid sequence: CSAIVTSSYNEQFF.

This clonotype has a count of ten or more. CDR3 DNA sequence: TGTGCCACCAGCAGAGCTGATGGCTCGGGCGAGCAGTACTTC. The encoded protein is CATSRADGSGEQYF. The J gene is TRBJ2-7, the V gene TRBV15; D is undetermined. Trimming stripped 1 base from V and 6 bases from J, with 13 bases between. The length of the CDR3 is 14 residues. The V gene's germline CDR1 is LNHNV and CDR2 YYDKDF (reference sequence).

The table lists this clonotype with many counts. The genes are TRBV6-2 or TRBV6-3 and TRBJ2-7; 8 bases agree with TRBD2. Germline V CDR1 and CDR2: MNHEY, SVGEGT. The CDR3 runs to 14 residues. V dropped 5 bases and J dropped 5; count of bases not matched to a gene: 8. The CDR3 DNA follows: TGTGCCAGCAGTGAGCGGGAGATAATACACGAGCAGTACTTC. Translating gives CASSEREIIHEQYF.

This clonotype was counted ten times or more. The chain is built from TRBV11-2 and TRBJ1-6, with D maybe TRBD1 (5 bases). The CDR3 is 14 residues long. V was shortened by 2 bases and J by 7 bases, with 9 bases between the two germline ends. CDR1 is SGHAT and CDR2 is FQNNGV in the germline V gene. DNA for the CDR3: TGTGCCAGCAGCTTAAAGACAGAGAATTCACCCCTCCACTTT. Amino acid sequence: CASSLKTENSPLHF. The entire variable domain, with the rest obtained from reference TRBV11-2 and TRBJ1-6, is as follows: EAGVAQSPRYKIIEKRQSVAFWCNPISGHATLYWYQQILGQGPKLLIQFQNNGVVDDSQLPKDRFSAERLKGVDSTLKIQPAKLEDSAVYLCASSLKTENSPLHFGNGTRLTVT.

Ten or more counts support this clonotype. The gene calls are TRBV12-3 or TRBV12-4 and TRBJ2-7; D gene uncertain. This CDR3 is 11 amino acids long. The germline V and J ends were trimmed by 1 base and 7 bases, with 5 bases remaining between them. CDR3: CASSLGQEQYF. The CDR3 region has the DNA TGTGCCAGCAGTTTAGGACAAGAGCAGTACTTC.

This clonotype was observed a few times. This chain connects TRBV6-2 or TRBV6-3 to TRBJ2-3; 13 nucleotides match TRBD2. The CDR3 is made up of 18 amino acids. Germline values: CDR1 MNHEY, CDR2 SVGEGT. The ends lost 0 bases at V and 6 bases at J; junction bases unmatched: 9. CDR3 in amino acids: CASSYSRWRTSGSDTQYF. DNA of the CDR3: TGTGCCAGCAGTTACTCGAGATGGCGGACTAGCGGGAGCGATACGCAGTATTTT.

This clonotype was observed a few times. The chain uses TRBV5-1 and TRBJ1-2; 8 bases are shared with TRBD1. After removal of 6 bases from V and 3 bases from J, the junction contained 7 bases not matched to a gene. The CDR3 runs to 14 residues. Germline-derived CDR1 and CDR2 are SGHRS and YFSETQ. The CDR3 coding sequence is TGCGCCAGCACTGAGGACAGGGCGCACTATGGCTACACCTTC. It encodes CASTEDRAHYGYTF.

This clonotype was recorded at least ten times. DNA of the CDR3: TGTGCCATCAGTGACCCGACAGGCTCTGGGGCCAACGTCCTGACTTTC. It is translated as CAISDPTGSGANVLTF. The chain links TRBV10-3 to TRBJ2-6, with a possible D match to TRBD1 (6 bases). With 3 bases removed from V and 0 bases from J, the gap between germline ends came to 9 bases. Germline V gene data show CDR1 as ENHRY and CDR2 as SYGVKD. The CDR3 loop spans 16 amino acids.

This chain links TRBV7-8 with TRBJ2-7, with 9 bases identical to TRBD2. The CDR3 runs 15 residues. Germline loops: CDR1 SGHVS, CDR2 FQNEAQ. The ends lost 0 bases at V and 2 bases at J; junction bases unmatched: 2. CDR3 residues: CASSLAGTSTYEQYF. The CDR3 DNA is TGTGCCAGCAGCTTAGCCGGGACTAGCACCTACGAGCAGTACTTC.

This clonotype was detected many times. An end of the junction does not agree with germline; a read error may underlie this. V usage is TRBV28 and J usage is TRBJ2-7; 8 positions match TRBD1. Germline V gene lookup returns CDR1 MDHEN and CDR2 SYDVKM. The CDR3 spans 15 residues. The DNA of the CDR3 is TGTGCCAGCAGTCCCCCCGGACAGGGCTCCCACGAGCAGTACTTC. It yields the protein CASSPPGQGSHEQYF.

The chain uses TRBV6-1 and TRBJ2-1; 9 positions agree with TRBD2. The CDR3 has 17 amino acids. Germline CDR1 reads MNHNS; CDR2 reads SASEGT. Trimming at V came to 5 bases and at J to 1 base, leaving 9 bases not matched to a gene. The CDR3 DNA reads as TGTGCCAGCAGTCCGCTAGCGGGAAACCCATCCTACAATGAGCAGTTCTTC. This sequence encodes CASSPLAGNPSYNEQFF.

This clonotype was recorded many times. The DNA of the CDR3 is TGTGCCTGGAGTAAGGCGGGAAGATACAATGAGCAGTTCTTC. Its translation: CAWSKAGRYNEQFF. The V gene is TRBV30, the J gene TRBJ2-1; tentatively, D is TRBD2 (6 bases). Germline CDR1 GTSNPN, CDR2 SVGIG (reference sequence). Trimming shortened V by 2 bases and J by 4 bases, and 12 bases separated the two germline ends. The CDR3 sequence is 14 residues long. The whole variable domain, filled in from reference TRBV30 and TRBJ2-1, reads SQTIHQWPATLVQPVGSPLSLECTVEGTSNPNLYWYRQAAGRGLQLLFYSVGIGQISSEVPQNLSASRPQDRQFILSSKKLLLSDSGFYLCAWSKAGRYNEQFFGPGTRLTVL.

The rearrangement joins TRBV9 to TRBJ1-4, with 7 bases lining up with TRBD1. V was pared by 3 bases and J by 1 base, with 3 bases of the junction left unmatched. Per germline, CDR1 SGDLS and CDR2 YYNGEE. The CDR3 has 15 amino acids. The CDR3: CASSGRQGTNEKLFF. The CDR3 region has the DNA TGTGCCAGCAGCGGGAGACAGGGAACTAATGAAAAACTGTTTTTT.

In its sample, this clonotype was seen a few times. The chain uses TRBV14 and TRBJ2-7; D is unclear. This CDR3 is 14 amino acids long. In germline, CDR1 is SGHDN, CDR2 FVKESK. Deletions cut 4 bases from V and 0 bases from J, with 10 bases between. CDR3 DNA: TGTGCCAGCAGCCCGAACACGGACTCCTACGAGCAGTACTTC. Translating it yields CASSPNTDSYEQYF.